This TCR beta chain emerged from a study of cytomegalovirus exposure and HLA in healthy donors. Study results and limitations: The TCR clusters that emerged in the first cohort tended, a later analysis found, to co-occur in the 120 or so validation repertoires. Researchers catalogued 160 or so TCR beta chains as cytomegalovirus-associated.

TCRdb keeps only in-frame clones here, not all; method: immunoSEQ multiplex PCR. Of roughly 120,000 clones in the sample, approximately 94% were seen once. As concerns this clone: Its target is not known.

The sequenced material came from PBMCs. The sequence was collected from a woman under 30 in good health and CMV-seronegative.

CDR3 nucleotide sequence: TGTGCCAGTAGTCCGACAGGGACCACTGAAGCTTTCTTT. Amino acids: CASSPTGTTEAFF. The genes are TRBV19 and TRBJ1-1; 7 nucleotides align to TRBD1. Germline V CDR1 and CDR2: LNHDA, SQIVND (reference sequence). V lost 5 bases, J lost 4 bases, and 4 bases stayed unmatched. The CDR3 has 13 residues.